What follows describes a single TCR beta chain. These data originate in a study of cytomegalovirus exposure and HLA in healthy donors. The CDR3 extends over 16 amino acids. The V gene's germline CDR1 is SGHDT and CDR2 YYEEEE. V was cut by 3 bases and J by 1 base, with 16 bases left in between. With 60 Vbeta and 13 Jbeta primers, the PCR was carried out. Using immunoSEQ multiplex PCR, the repertoire was profiled, and TCRdb retains in-frame clones only, with some absent. The sample lists 100,000 to 150,000 clones, about 82% occurring once. Sequenced: PBMCs. The V gene is TRBV5-6, the J gene TRBJ1-2, with TRBD1 as a possible D gene (5 bases). The sequence was obtained from a middle-aged man in good health and CMV-seronegative. In DNA form, the CDR3 reads TGTGCCAGCAGCTCTAGGACGGACGGGGGTAACTATGGCTACACCTTC. Its protein product is CASSSRTDGGNYGYTF. Complete variable domain (other parts from reference TRBV5-6 and TRBJ1-2): DAGVTQSPTHLIKTRGQQVTLRCSPKSGHDTVSWYQQALGQGPQFIFQYYEEEERQRGNFPDRFSGHQFPNYSSELNVNALLLGDSALYLCASSSRTDGGNYGYTFGSGTRLTVV.